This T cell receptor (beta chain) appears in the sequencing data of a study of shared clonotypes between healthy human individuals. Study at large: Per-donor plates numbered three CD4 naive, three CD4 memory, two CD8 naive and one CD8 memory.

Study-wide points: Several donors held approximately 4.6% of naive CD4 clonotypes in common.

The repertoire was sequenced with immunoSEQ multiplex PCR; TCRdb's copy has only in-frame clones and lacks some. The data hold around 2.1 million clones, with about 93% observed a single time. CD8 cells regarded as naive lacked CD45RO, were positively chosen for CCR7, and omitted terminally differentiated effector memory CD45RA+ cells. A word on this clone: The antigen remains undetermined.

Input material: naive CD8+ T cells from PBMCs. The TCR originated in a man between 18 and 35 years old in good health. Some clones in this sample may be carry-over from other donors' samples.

CDR3 nucleotide sequence: TGTGCCAGCAGCTTTCGGACAGGGAATAAGACCCAGTACTTC. It specifies CASSFRTGNKTQYF. V usage is TRBV11-2 and J usage is TRBJ2-5; 8 bases map to TRBD1. Germline CDR1 reads SGHAT; CDR2 reads FQNNGV. With 3 bases clipped from V and 6 bases from J, the junction kept 6 bases outside the gene matches. CDR3 size: 14 residues.